The clone carrying this T cell receptor (beta chain) showed up just a few times. With 8 bases removed from V and 5 bases from J, the gap between germline ends came to 16 bases. In germline, CDR1 is LNHDA, CDR2 SQIVND (reference sequence). This CDR3 is 14 amino acids long. This entry comes from a study of T-cell memory formation after mild COVID-19. TCRdb recomputed calls from the 5' RACE reads with MiXCR, one row per CDR3 protein. The table lists 40,000 to 55,000 distinct CDR3 sequences, around 12% of them singletons. The sample taken for sequencing was PBMCs or a T cell subset sorted from them (not recorded which). This clonotype originated in a man younger than 30 who had mild COVID-19 (a few samples of this study predate the infection). Cell type and time point are not known. The rearrangement uses TRBV19 and TRBJ2-1; D not resolved. The CDR3, as DNA: TGTGCCAGTCGGATATCCCAGAGAAACAATGAGCAGTTCTTC. It encodes CASRISQRNNEQFF. The whole variable domain, remainder taken from reference TRBV19 and TRBJ2-1, is DGGITQSPKYLFRKEGQNVTLSCEQNLNHDAMYWYRQDPGQGLRLIYYSQIVNDFQKGDIAEGYSVSREKKESFPLTVTSAQKNPTAFYLCASRISQRNNEQFFGPGTRLTVL.